This entry lists 23 T cell receptor beta chains sequenced from one sample in a study of blood T cell repertoires in COVID-19. Measured with immunoSEQ multiplex PCR; TCRdb has only the in-frame clones, and not every one. The sample holds 80,000 to 100,000 clones, roughly 86% seen once. What was sequenced was peripheral blood. These receptors were taken from a man in his fifties or sixties with acute or convalescent COVID-19.

J is TRBJ1-2 and V is TRBV28, with TRBD1 matching over 9 bases. The V segment lost 3 bases and the J segment 4 bases; nucleotides outside the gene matches: 3. The CDR3 is made up of 14 amino acids. Looked up from germline, CDR1 is MDHEN and CDR2 is SYDVKM. CDR3 residues: CASSFGTGSYGYTF. The CDR3 nucleotides are TGTGCCAGCAGTTTCGGGACAGGGAGCTATGGCTACACCTTC.

The chain has TRBV6-5 and TRBJ1-6, with a weak D call TRBD1 (5 bases). The CDR3 is 15 amino acids. V dropped 4 bases and J dropped 10 bases, with 17 bases sitting between them. The germline gives CDR1 MNHEY, CDR2 SVGAGI. CDR3 sequence: CASSSRGLDTSPLHF. The DNA of the CDR3 is TGTGCCAGCAGTTCCCGGGGACTCGACACATCACCCCTCCACTTT.

The chain uses TRBV29-1 and TRBJ2-2, with 10 bases aligning to TRBD1. Trimming removed 0 bases from V and 4 bases from J; junction bases left unmatched: 8. Germline V CDR1 and CDR2: SQVTM, ANQGSEA. This CDR3 is built from 17 residues. In DNA, the CDR3 is TGCAGCGTTGAAGATGACAGGGGGCTAGCGGTCACCGGGGAGCTGTTTTTT. It codes for CSVEDDRGLAVTGELFF.

The chain links TRBV6-5 to TRBJ1-1; TRBD1 aligns across 9 bases. Germline CDR1 and CDR2: MNHEY and SVGAGI. The CDR3 spans 15 residues. With V trimmed by 5 bases and J by 0 bases, 4 bases remained unmatched. This CDR3 reads CASSKNRGLNTEAFF. The CDR3 DNA sequence: TGTGCCAGCAGTAAGAACAGGGGGCTGAACACTGAAGCTTTCTTT.

J is TRBJ1-5 and V is TRBV6-2 or TRBV6-3; D gene uncertain. V shed 2 bases and J shed 7 bases, with 12 bases lying between them. Germline CDR1 reads MNHEY; CDR2 reads SVGEGT. This CDR3 is 14 amino acids long. The CDR3 loop reads CASSYGGSRQPQHF. Written as DNA, the CDR3 is TGTGCCAGCAGTTACGGAGGGTCGCGGCAGCCCCAGCATTTT.

The chain links TRBV27 to TRBJ1-3; D is unresolved. The V gene lost 4 bases and the J gene lost 4 bases, with 17 bases spanning the gap. The CDR3 contains 16 residues. Germline CDR1 reads MNHEY; CDR2 reads SMNVEV (reference sequence). CDR3 nucleotides: TGTGCCAGCAGTTCCAAGTCCACTGGGCTCGGAAACACCATATATTTT. Its protein is CASSSKSTGLGNTIYF.

The V and J genes are TRBV18 and TRBJ2-5, with no clear D. Germline loops: CDR1 KGHSH, CDR2 LQKENI. CDR3 size: 13 residues. Trimming stripped 3 bases from V and 2 bases from J, with 7 bases between. CDR3 region: CASSPRRQETQYF. In DNA, the CDR3 is TGTGCCAGCTCACCTCGGAGACAAGAGACCCAGTACTTC.

The chain employs TRBV18 and TRBJ1-1; D is unresolved. Germline loops: CDR1 KGHSH, CDR2 LQKENI. Trimming took 5 bases from V and 3 from J, leaving 13 bases between them. The CDR3 is made up of 14 amino acids. CDR3 nucleotides: TGTGCCAGCTCAGTACGTTCGGGAGACACTGAAGCTTTCTTT. Amino acid sequence: CASSVRSGDTEAFF.

The chain links TRBV7-2 to TRBJ2-7, with 8 bases fitting TRBD2. Germline CDR1 SGHTA, CDR2 FQGNSA. After removal of 4 bases from V and 0 bases from J, the junction contained 5 bases not matched to a gene. The CDR3 contains 15 residues. This chain's CDR3 is CASSYSGISSYEQYF. Written as DNA, the CDR3 is TGTGCCAGCAGCTATAGCGGGATAAGCTCCTACGAGCAGTACTTC.

DNA for the CDR3: TGTGCCAGTAGTTCAGATTATAGCAATCAGCCCCAGCATTTT. Protein sequence: CASSSDYSNQPQHF. This chain links TRBV19 with TRBJ1-5; D gene uncertain. V was trimmed by 5 bases and J by 0 bases, leaving 8 bases between them. Germline values: CDR1 LNHDA, CDR2 SQIVND (reference sequence). CDR3 length equals 14 residues.

J is TRBJ2-1 and V is TRBV6-7; 14 nucleotides match TRBD2. TRBV6-7 is an ORF; its function is uncertain. Trimming cost V 6 bases and J 7 bases; bases outside gene matches: 11. This CDR3 is 17 amino acids long. The CDR3 region has the DNA TGTGCCAGCAGCACAATACGACTAGCGGGGGGGTCGAATGAGCAGTTCTTC. It specifies CASSTIRLAGGSNEQFF.

The chain couples TRBV7-9 to TRBJ2-5, with D possibly matching TRBD2 (5 bases). Deletions cut 0 bases from V and 5 bases from J, with 10 bases between. This CDR3 is built from 14 residues. Germline CDR1 and CDR2: SEHNR and FQNEAQ (reference sequence). The CDR3 region is CASSLAASSETQYF. The CDR3 DNA reads TGTGCCAGCAGCTTAGCGGCTAGCAGCGAGACCCAGTACTTC. Supplemented by reference TRBV7-9 and TRBJ2-5, the full variable domain reads DTGVSQNPRHKITKRGQNVTFRCDPISEHNRLYWYRQTLGQGPEFLTYFQNEAQLEKSRLLSDRFSAERPKGSFSTLEIQRTEQGDSAMYLCASSLAASSETQYFGPGTRLLVL.

This chain links TRBV5-1 with TRBJ2-2, with 8 bases that match TRBD2. V lost 2 bases and J lost 5; bases outside the gene matches: 5. In germline, CDR1 is SGHRS, CDR2 YFSETQ. CDR3 length: 15 residues. The CDR3 sequence is CASSFNAGGTGELFF. For the CDR3, the DNA is TGCGCCAGCAGCTTCAATGCGGGAGGAACCGGGGAGCTGTTTTTT.

This clone occurred once. The genes are TRBV5-1 and TRBJ2-5; D is perhaps TRBD1 (6 bases). Germline CDR1 SGHRS, CDR2 YFSETQ. This CDR3 region has 16 residues. V lost 0 bases, J lost 0 bases, and 12 bases lay in between. CDR3 amino acids: CASSLGLGQYQETQYF. The DNA for the CDR3 is TGCGCCAGCAGCTTGGGACTCGGACAGTACCAAGAGACCCAGTACTTC.

This clone was recorded once. V and J are TRBV3-1 (or the pseudogene TRBV3-2) and TRBJ2-7; a weak D match, TRBD1 (6 bases). This CDR3 has 12 amino acids. Trimming removed 0 bases at V and 13 bases at J, with 13 bases between. The V gene's germline CDR1 is LGHDT and CDR2 YNNKEL (reference sequence). CDR3 amino acids: CASSQEMGAPYF. The CDR3, as DNA: TGTGCCAGCAGCCAAGAGATGGGGGCACCCTACTTC.

The chain employs TRBV5-1 and TRBJ1-1; maybe TRBD1 (6 bases). Germline CDR1 SGHRS, CDR2 YFSETQ. The V gene lost 7 bases and the J gene lost 4 bases, with 14 bases spanning the gap. The CDR3 is made up of 13 amino acids. In nucleotides, the CDR3 is TGCGCCAGCGCCGGGGGGGGCGTCACTGAAGCTTTCTTT. It translates to CASAGGGVTEAFF.

This clone was seen once. The rearrangement uses TRBV4-1 and TRBJ2-7; TRBD2 might be the D (6 bases). Germline values: CDR1 MGHRA, CDR2 YSYEKL. Trimming took 6 bases from V and 6 from J, leaving 15 bases between them. The CDR3 has 13 amino acids. CDR3 loop: CASRGDSRLEQYF. For the CDR3, the DNA is TGCGCCAGCAGGGGGGACTCCAGACTCGAGCAGTACTTC.

This chain uses TRBV19 with TRBJ1-5, with TRBD1 identical over 7 bases. The J segment lost 7 bases and the V segment lost 6 bases, leaving 3 bases of the junction unmatched. This CDR3 region has 12 residues. Germline V gene sequence: CDR1 LNHDA, CDR2 SQIVND (reference sequence). The CDR3 DNA follows: TGTGCCAGTAGGACAGGGACCCAGCCCCAGCATTTT. Translation: CASRTGTQPQHF.

The V and J genes are TRBV6-5 and TRBJ1-1; D may be TRBD1 (5 bases). The CDR3 runs 16 residues. Germline V gene sequence: CDR1 MNHEY, CDR2 SVGAGI. V was pared by 2 bases and J by 0 bases, with 13 bases between. The CDR3 DNA is TGTGCCAGCAGTTACGCATTACAGGTTATGAACACTGAAGCTTTCTTT. Its translation is CASSYALQVMNTEAFF.

There are a few counts of this clone. The rearrangement links TRBV27 to TRBJ1-2; D remains ambiguous. Per germline, CDR1 MNHEY and CDR2 SMNVEV (reference sequence). This CDR3 is built from 14 residues. Trimming removed 6 bases from V and 0 bases from J, with 11 bases in between. CDR3 residues: CASRALTANYGYTF. The CDR3 nucleotides read TGTGCCAGCAGGGCCTTAACAGCTAACTATGGCTACACCTTC.

This clone showed up just a few times. This rearrangement joins TRBV5-1 to TRBJ2-1, with D uncertain. The CDR3 consists of 15 residues. The germline V gene has CDR1 SGHRS and CDR2 YFSETQ. The V end was cut by 4 bases, the J end by 1 base, with 12 bases between. CDR3 residues: CASSDGFNSYNEQFF. As DNA, the CDR3 is TGCGCCAGCAGCGACGGGTTCAATTCCTACAATGAGCAGTTCTTC.

The chain couples TRBV12-3 or TRBV12-4 to TRBJ2-1; D is undetermined. CDR3 length equals 12 residues. V was cut by 5 bases and J by 8 bases, with 10 bases left in between. The CDR3 loop is CASSPSGYEQFF. CDR3 nucleotide sequence: TGTGCCAGCAGTCCCTCGGGTTATGAGCAGTTCTTC.

The chain couples TRBV27 to TRBJ2-2; TRBD2 matches at 11 bases. Germline V gene data show CDR1 as MNHEY and CDR2 as SMNVEV (reference sequence). The CDR3 is 17 amino acids. After removal of 5 bases from V and 5 bases from J, the junction contained 10 bases not matched to a gene. The CDR3 here is CASSPIRLAGHTGELFF. In nucleotides, the CDR3 is TGTGCCAGCAGTCCAATACGACTAGCGGGACATACCGGGGAGCTGTTTTTT.